The text below deals with one TCR beta chain. Antigen: not known. The data belong to a study of shared clonotypes between healthy human individuals. General study results and limits: Clonotype sharing across donors was expected to vary with sequencing depth. Only blood was sampled; tissue repertoires likely differ.

The ends lost 3 bases at V and 4 bases at J; junction bases unmatched: 6. CDR1 and CDR2 from the germline V gene are SGHVS and FNYEAQ. The CDR3 is made up of 16 amino acids. An assay was performed, and its level was deep. Sequencing was performed with immunoSEQ multiplex PCR; in TCRdb, only in-frame clones are kept and a portion is missing. Among under 2.5 million clones, just under 95% were seen once, and the ten largest hold around 0.4%. V gene TRBV7-6 combines with J gene TRBJ2-7; TRBD2 aligns across 13 bases. Sequencing was carried out using naive CD4+ T cells from PBMCs. Subset defined: CD45RA+ positively selected. This receptor was identified in a man aged 18-30 years in good health. Some clones in this sample may be carry-over from other donors' samples. In nucleotides, the CDR3 is TGTGCCAGCAGCTTTGGACTAGCGGGAGAGGGGTACGAGCAGTACTTC. It specifies CASSFGLAGEGYEQYF.